The rows below give T cell receptor beta chains drawn from one sample of a study of identical twins. TCRdb recomputed calls from the 5' RACE reads with MiXCR, one row per CDR3 protein. The sample has hundreds of thousands of distinct CDR3 sequences, roughly 9.4% seen once. Sequenced material: memory (CD45RO+) T cells sorted from blood. The receptors originated from a woman between 18 and 30 years old in good health. Both conserved end residues are part of each CDR3. The order of the fields is clone size, V gene, J gene, D gene, CDR3 protein, CDR3 DNA. D genes are given only for firm matches. Rows give clone size only sometimes, using once, few, many, or a class for an expanded clone.

clone size: .
V gene: TRBV7-2
J gene: TRBJ2-3
D gene: .
CDR3 protein: CASSHLGATQYF
CDR3 DNA: TGTGCCAGCAGCCATCTCGGGGCTACGCAGTATTTT

clone size: .
V gene: TRBV6-2/TRBV6-3
J gene: TRBJ2-5
D gene: TRBD2
CDR3 protein: CASSYSIGSGEQETQYF
CDR3 DNA: TGTGCCAGCAGTTACTCCATCGGTAGCGGGGAGCAAGAGACCCAGTACTTC

clone size: many
V gene: TRBV5-6
J gene: TRBJ1-2
D gene: .
CDR3 protein: CASSSYPHGYTF
CDR3 DNA: TGTGCCAGCAGCTCCTACCCCCATGGCTACACCTTC

clone size: .
V gene: TRBV6-1
J gene: TRBJ2-4
D gene: .
CDR3 protein: CASSRQGGDLNIQYF
CDR3 DNA: TGTGCCAGCAGTAGACAGGGAGGGGACTTAAACATTCAGTACTTC

clone size: .
V gene: TRBV6-1
J gene: TRBJ2-3
D gene: .
CDR3 protein: CASSEVGSDTQYF
CDR3 DNA: TGTGCCAGCAGTGAAGTAGGGTCTGATACGCAGTATTTT

clone size: few
V gene: TRBV25-1
J gene: TRBJ2-1
D gene: TRBD2
CDR3 protein: CASSESRAGGSEQFF
CDR3 DNA: TGTGCCAGCAGTGAATCAAGAGCGGGGGGTAGTGAGCAGTTCTTC

clone size: .
V gene: TRBV9
J gene: TRBJ1-2
D gene: .
CDR3 protein: CASSVGGQASNYGYTF
CDR3 DNA: TGTGCCAGCAGCGTAGGAGGCCAGGCGTCTAACTATGGCTACACCTTC

clone size: few
V gene: TRBV12-3/TRBV12-4
J gene: TRBJ1-3
D gene: .
CDR3 protein: CASSRPNDSGNTIYF
CDR3 DNA: TGTGCCAGCAGCCGCCCCAACGATTCAGGAAACACCATATATTTT

clone size: few
V gene: TRBV2
J gene: TRBJ2-5
D gene: .
CDR3 protein: CASWRTGQGETQYF
CDR3 DNA: TGTGCCAGCTGGAGGACCGGGCAGGGAGAGACCCAGTACTTC

clone size: many
V gene: TRBV12-3/TRBV12-4
J gene: TRBJ1-5
D gene: .
CDR3 protein: CASSLAQQPQHF
CDR3 DNA: TGTGCCAGCAGTTTAGCGCAGCAGCCCCAGCATTTT

clone size: few
V gene: TRBV18
J gene: TRBJ2-3
D gene: .
CDR3 protein: CASSPDGGRNTDTQYF
CDR3 DNA: TGTGCCAGCTCACCAGACGGCGGGCGTAACACAGATACGCAGTATTTT

clone size: .
V gene: TRBV30
J gene: TRBJ2-7
D gene: TRBD2
CDR3 protein: CAWKSGSWSRQYF
CDR3 DNA: TGTGCCTGGAAAAGCGGGAGCTGGAGCCGGCAGTACTTC

clone size: .
V gene: TRBV6-1
J gene: TRBJ2-7
D gene: TRBD2
CDR3 protein: CACALRERYEQYF
CDR3 DNA: TGTGCCTGCGCATTGCGGGAGCGATACGAGCAGTACTTC

clone size: .
V gene: TRBV4-2
J gene: TRBJ2-5
D gene: TRBD2
CDR3 protein: CASTERGGQETQYF
CDR3 DNA: TGTGCCAGCACGGAGCGGGGGGGACAAGAGACCCAGTACTTC